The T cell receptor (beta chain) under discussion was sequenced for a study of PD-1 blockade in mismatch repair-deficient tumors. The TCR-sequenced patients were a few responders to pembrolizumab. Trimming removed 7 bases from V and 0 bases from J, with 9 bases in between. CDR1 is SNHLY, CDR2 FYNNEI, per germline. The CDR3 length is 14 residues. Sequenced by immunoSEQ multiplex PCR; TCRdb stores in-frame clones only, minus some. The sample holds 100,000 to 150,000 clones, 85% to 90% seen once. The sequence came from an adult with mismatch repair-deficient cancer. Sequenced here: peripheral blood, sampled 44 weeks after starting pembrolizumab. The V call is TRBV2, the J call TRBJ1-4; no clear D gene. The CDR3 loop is CASKLGATNEKLFF. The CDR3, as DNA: TGTGCCAGCAAGTTGGGTGCAACTAATGAAAAACTGTTTTTT.